This T cell receptor beta chain is from a study of cytomegalovirus exposure and HLA in healthy donors. This CDR3 has 14 amino acids. Trimming removed 4 bases at V and 0 bases at J, with 11 bases between. CDR1 is SGDLS, CDR2 YYNGEE, per germline. As concerns this clone: Its cognate antigen is unknown.

Points from the study as a whole: Three chains linked to CMV were shown in vitro to be specific for CMV antigens. Most sequenced TCRs were rare (though some public TCRs occurred in many donors).

The repertoire was sequenced with immunoSEQ multiplex PCR; TCRdb's copy has only in-frame clones and lacks some. Among roughly 310,000 clones listed, over 75% were seen once. Material: PBMCs. The chain has TRBV9 and TRBJ2-7; possible D gene TRBD1, 6 bases. This TCR came from a young man in good health and CMV-seronegative. CDR3 region: CASSPQQGSYEQYF. CDR3 nucleotides: TGTGCCAGCAGCCCCCAACAGGGCTCCTACGAGCAGTACTTC.